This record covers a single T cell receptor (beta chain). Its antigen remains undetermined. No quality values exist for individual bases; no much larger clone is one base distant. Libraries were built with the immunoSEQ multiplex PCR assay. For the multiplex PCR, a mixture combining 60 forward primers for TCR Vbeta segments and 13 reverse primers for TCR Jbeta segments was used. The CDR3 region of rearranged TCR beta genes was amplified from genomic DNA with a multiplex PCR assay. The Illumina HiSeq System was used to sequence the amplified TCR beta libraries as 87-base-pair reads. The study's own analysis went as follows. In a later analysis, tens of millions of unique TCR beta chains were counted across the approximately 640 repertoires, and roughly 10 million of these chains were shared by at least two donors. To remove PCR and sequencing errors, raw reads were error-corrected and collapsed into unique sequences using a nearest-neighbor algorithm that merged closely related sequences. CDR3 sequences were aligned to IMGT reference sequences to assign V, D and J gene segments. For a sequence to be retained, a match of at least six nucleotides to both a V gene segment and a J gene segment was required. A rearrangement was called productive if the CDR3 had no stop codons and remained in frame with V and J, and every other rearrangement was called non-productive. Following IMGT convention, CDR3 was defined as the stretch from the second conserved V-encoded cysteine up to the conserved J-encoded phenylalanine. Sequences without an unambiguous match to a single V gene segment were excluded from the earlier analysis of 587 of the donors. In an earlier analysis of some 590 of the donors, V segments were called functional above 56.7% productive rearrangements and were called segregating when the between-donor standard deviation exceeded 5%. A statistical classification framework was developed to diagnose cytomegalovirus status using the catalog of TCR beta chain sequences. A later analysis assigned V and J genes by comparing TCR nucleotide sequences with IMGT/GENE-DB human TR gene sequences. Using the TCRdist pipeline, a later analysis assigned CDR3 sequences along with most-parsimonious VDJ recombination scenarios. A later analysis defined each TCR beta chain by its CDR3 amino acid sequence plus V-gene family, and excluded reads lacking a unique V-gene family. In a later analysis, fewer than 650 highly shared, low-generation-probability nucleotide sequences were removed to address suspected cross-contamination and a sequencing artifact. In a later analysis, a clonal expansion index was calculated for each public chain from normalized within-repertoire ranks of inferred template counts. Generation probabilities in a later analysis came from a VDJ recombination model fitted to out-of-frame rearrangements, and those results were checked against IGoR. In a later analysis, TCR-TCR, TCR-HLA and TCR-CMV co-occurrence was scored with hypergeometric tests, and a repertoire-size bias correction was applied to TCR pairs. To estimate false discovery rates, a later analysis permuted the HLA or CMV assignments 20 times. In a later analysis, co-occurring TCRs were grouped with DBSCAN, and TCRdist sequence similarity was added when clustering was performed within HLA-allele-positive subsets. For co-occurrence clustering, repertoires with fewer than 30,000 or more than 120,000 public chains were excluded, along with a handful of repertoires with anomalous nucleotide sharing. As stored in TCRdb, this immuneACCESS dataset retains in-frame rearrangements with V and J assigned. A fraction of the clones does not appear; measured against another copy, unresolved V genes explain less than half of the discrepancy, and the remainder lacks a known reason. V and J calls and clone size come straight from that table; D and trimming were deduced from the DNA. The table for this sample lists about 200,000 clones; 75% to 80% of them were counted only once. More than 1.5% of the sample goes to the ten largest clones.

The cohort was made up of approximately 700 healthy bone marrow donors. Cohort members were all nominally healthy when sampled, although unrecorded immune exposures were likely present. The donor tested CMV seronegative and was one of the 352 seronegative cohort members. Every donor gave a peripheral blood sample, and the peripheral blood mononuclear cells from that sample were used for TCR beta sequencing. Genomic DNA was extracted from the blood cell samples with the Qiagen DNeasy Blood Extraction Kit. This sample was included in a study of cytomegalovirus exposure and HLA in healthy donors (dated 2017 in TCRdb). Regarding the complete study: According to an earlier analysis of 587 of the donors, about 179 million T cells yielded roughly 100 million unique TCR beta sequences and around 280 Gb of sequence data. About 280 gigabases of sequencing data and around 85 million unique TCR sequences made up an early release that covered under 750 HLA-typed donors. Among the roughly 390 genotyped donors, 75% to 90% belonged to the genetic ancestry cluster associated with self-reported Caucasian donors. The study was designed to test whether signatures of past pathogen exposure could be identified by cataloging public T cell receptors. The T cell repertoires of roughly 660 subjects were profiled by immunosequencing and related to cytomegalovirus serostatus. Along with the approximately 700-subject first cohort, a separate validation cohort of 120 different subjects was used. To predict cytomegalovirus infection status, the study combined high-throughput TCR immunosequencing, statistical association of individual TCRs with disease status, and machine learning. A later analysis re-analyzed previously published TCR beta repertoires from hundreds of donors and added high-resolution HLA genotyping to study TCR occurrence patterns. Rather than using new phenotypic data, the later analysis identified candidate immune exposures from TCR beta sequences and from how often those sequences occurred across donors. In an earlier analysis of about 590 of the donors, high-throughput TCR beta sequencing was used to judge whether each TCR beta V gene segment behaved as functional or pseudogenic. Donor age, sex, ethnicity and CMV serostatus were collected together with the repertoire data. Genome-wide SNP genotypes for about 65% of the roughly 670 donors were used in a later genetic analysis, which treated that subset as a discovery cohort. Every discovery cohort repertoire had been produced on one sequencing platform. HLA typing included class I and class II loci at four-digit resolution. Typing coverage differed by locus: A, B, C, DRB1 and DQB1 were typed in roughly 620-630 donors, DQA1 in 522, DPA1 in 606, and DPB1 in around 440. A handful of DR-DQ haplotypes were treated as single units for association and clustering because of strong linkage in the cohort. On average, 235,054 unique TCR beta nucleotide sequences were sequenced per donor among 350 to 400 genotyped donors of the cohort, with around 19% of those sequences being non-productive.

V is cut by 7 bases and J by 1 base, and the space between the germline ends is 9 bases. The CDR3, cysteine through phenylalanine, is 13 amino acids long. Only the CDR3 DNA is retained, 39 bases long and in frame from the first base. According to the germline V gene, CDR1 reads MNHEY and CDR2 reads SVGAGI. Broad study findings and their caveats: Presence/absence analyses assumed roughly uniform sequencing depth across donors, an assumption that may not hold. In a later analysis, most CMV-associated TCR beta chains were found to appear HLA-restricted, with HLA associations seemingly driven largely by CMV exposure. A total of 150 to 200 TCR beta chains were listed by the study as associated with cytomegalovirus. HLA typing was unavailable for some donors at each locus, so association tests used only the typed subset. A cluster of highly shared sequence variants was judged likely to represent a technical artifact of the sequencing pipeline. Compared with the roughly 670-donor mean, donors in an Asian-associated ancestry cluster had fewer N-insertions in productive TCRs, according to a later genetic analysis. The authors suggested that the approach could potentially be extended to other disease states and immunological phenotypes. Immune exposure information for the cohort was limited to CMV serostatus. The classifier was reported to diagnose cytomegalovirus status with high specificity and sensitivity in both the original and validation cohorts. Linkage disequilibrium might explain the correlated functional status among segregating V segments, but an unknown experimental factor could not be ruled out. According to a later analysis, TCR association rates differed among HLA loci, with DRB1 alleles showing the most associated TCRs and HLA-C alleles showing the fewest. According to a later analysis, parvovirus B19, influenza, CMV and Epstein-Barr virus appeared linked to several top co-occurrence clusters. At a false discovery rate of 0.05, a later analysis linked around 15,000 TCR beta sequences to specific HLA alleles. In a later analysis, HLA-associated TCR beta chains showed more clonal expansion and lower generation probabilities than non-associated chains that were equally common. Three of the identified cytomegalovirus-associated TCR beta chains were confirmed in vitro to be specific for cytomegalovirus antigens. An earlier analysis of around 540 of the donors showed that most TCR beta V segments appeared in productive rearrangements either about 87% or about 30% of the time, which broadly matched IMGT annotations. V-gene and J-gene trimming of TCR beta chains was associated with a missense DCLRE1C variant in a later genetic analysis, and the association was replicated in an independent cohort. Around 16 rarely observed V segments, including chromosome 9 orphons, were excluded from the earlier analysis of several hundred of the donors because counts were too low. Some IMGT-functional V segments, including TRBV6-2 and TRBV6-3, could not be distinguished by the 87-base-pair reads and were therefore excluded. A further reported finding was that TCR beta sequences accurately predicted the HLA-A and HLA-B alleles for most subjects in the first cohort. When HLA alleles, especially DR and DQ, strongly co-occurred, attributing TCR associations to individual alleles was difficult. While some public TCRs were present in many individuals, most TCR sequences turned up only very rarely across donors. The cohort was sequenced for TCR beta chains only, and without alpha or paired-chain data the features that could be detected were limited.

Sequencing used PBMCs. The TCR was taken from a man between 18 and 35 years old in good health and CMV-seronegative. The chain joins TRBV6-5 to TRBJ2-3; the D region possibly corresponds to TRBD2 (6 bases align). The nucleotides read TGTGCCAGCAAGGAGGGCCGCACAGATACGCAGTATTTT. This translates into CASKEGRTDTQYF.